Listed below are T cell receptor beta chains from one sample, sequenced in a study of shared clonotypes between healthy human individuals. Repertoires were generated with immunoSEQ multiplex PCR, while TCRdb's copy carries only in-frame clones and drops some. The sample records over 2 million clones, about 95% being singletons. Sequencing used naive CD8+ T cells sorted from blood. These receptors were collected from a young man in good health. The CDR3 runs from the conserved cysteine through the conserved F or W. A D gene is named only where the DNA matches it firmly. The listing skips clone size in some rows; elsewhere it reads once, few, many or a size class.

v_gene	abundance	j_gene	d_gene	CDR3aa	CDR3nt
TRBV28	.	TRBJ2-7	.	CASSKTIDDSYEQYF	TGTGCCAGCAGCAAAACAATAGACGACTCCTATGAGCAGTACTTC
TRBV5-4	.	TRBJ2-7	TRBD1	CASSNYRGPFYEQYF	TGTGCCAGCAGCAACTACAGGGGGCCCTTCTACGAGCAGTACTTC
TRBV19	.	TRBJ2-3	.	CAGNDKRRTDTQYF	TGTGCCGGCAATGACAAGCGGCGCACAGATACGCAGTATTTT
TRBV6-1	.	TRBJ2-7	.	CASSTTLQGSYEQYF	TGTGCCAGCTCAACCACCCTACAGGGCTCCTACGAGCAGTACTTC
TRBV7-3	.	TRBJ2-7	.	CASSSTGASYEQYF	TGTGCCAGCAGCTCTACGGGGGCCTCCTACGAGCAGTACTTC
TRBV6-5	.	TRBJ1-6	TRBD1	CASSLIWDSSSPLHF	TGTGCCAGCAGCTTGATCTGGGACAGTAGTTCACCCCTCCACTTT
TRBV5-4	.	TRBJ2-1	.	CASSLAGHPEQFF	TGTGCCAGCAGCTTGGCAGGGCACCCAGAGCAGTTCTTC
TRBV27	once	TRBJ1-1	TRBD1	CASSNIRGQGLSEAFF	TGTGCCAGCAGCAATATCCGGGGACAGGGGTTGTCTGAAGCTTTCTTT
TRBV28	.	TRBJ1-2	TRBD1	CASRVGTASVGYTF	TGTGCCAGCAGAGTAGGGACAGCATCGGTCGGCTACACCTTC
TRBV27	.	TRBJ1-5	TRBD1	CASSGTGRQPQHF	TGTGCCAGCAGTGGGACAGGGAGACAGCCCCAGCATTTT
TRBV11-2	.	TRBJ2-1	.	CASSFGGSYNEQFF	TGTGCCAGCAGCTTTGGGGGATCCTACAATGAGCAGTTCTTC
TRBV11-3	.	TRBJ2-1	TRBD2	CASSVEGSSGIYNEQFF	TGTGCCAGCAGCGTCGAGGGGAGTAGCGGGATATACAATGAGCAGTTCTTC
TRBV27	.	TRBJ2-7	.	CASSPGYEQYF	TGTGCCAGCAGTCCGGGTTACGAGCAGTACTTC
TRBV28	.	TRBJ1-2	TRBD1	CASRRRDSYGYTF	TGTGCCAGCAGGAGAAGGGACAGCTATGGCTACACCTTC
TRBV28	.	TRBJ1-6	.	CASREFNSPLHF	TGTGCCAGCAGGGAATTCAATTCACCCCTCCACTTT
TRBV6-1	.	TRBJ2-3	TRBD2	CAYGGYFSKGDTQYF	TGTGCCTACGGGGGGTACTTTTCAAAAGGGGATACGCAGTATTTT
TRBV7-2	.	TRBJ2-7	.	CASSLDTTVAEQYF	TGTGCCAGCAGCTTAGACACGACCGTCGCCGAGCAGTACTTC
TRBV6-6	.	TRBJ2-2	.	CASSDIRGTTGELFF	TGTGCCAGCAGTGATATTCGGGGCACCACCGGGGAGCTGTTTTTT
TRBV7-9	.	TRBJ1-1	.	CASSRGGGNTEAFF	TGTGCCAGCAGCCGAGGGGGAGGGAACACTGAAGCTTTCTTT
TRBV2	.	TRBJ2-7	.	CASELGQGISYEQYF	TGTGCCAGCGAACTGGGGCAGGGAATCTCCTACGAGCAGTACTTC
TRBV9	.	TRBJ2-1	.	CASSGSVVEQFF	TGTGCCAGCAGCGGAAGCGTAGTTGAGCAGTTCTTC
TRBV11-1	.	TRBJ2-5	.	CASSLGYQETQYF	TGTGCCAGCAGTTTAGGTTACCAAGAGACCCAGTACTTC
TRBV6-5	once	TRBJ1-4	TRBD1	CASRTTGTGGEKLFF	TGTGCCAGCAGGACAACCGGGACAGGGGGTGAAAAACTGTTTTTT
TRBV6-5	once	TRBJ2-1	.	CASSYAWTTAYNEQFF	TGTGCCAGCAGTTACGCTTGGACTACCGCCTACAATGAGCAGTTCTTC
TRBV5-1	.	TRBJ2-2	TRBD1	CASSLDTGDTGELFF	TGCGCCAGCAGCTTGGATACAGGGGACACCGGGGAGCTGTTTTTT
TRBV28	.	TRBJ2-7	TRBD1	CASSSSAGGAEQYF	TGTGCCAGCAGTTCCTCCGCAGGGGGCGCCGAGCAGTACTTC
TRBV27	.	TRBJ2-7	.	CASSSYTGAYEQYF	TGTGCCAGCAGTTCTTACACGGGGGCCTACGAGCAGTACTTC
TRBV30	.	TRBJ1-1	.	CAWSIGDTEAFF	TGTGCCTGGAGTATAGGGGACACTGAAGCTTTCTTT